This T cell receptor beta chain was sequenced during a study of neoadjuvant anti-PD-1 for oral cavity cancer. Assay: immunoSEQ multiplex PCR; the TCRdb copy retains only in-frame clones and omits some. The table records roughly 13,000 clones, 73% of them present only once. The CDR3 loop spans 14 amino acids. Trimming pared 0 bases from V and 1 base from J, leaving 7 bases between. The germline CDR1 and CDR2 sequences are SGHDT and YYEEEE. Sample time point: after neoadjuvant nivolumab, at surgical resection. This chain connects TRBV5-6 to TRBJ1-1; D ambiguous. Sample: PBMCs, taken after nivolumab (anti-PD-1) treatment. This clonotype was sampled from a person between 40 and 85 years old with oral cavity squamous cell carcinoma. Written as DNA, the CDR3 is TGTGCCAGCAGCTTGGACGGGCGGAACACTGAAGCTTTCTTT. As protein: CASSLDGRNTEAFF.